This T cell receptor beta chain was identified in a study of shared clonotypes between healthy human individuals. Regarding the study as a whole: Clonotype sharing across several donors was observed for around 4.8% of naive CD4 clonotypes. The expectation was that sequencing depth would affect clonotype sharing among donors. With few donors, the genetic and exposure-history diversity represented was limited.

In its sample, this clone was seen a few times. Its antigen is not known. Samples underwent the assay at deep level. Using immunoSEQ multiplex PCR, the repertoire was profiled, and TCRdb retains in-frame clones only, with some absent. Here the sample spans about 2,500,000 clones, around 94% being singletons. The V end lost 3 bases, the J end lost 7 bases, and 21 bases lay between the germline ends. Looked up from germline, CDR1 is GTSNPN and CDR2 is SVGIG (reference sequence). The CDR3 extends over 15 amino acids. The V gene is TRBV30, the J gene TRBJ1-2; D may be TRBD1 (5 bases). Material for sequencing was naive CD4+ T cells sorted from blood. Subset denoted: CD45RA+ positively selected. The source of this sequence is a man younger than 35 in good health. CDR3 protein: CAWRGGEWGLAGYTF. CDR3 nucleotides: TGTGCCTGGAGAGGCGGGGAATGGGGCCTAGCTGGCTACACCTTC.